Described below is a single T cell receptor beta chain sequence and its context. The specificity of this receptor is unknown. No much larger clonotype is one base removed from it; base qualities were not supplied. The data originate from a study of blood T cell repertoires in COVID-19 (dated by TCRdb to 2018 to 2021). For the study in its entirety: Collaborator samples came from the United States, Italy and Spain and covered acute and convalescent phases of COVID-19. The prospective study material was composed of cDNA or gDNA derived from T cells, B-cell-depleted T cells, or PBMCs. The dataset comprised deeply sampled blood TCRbeta repertoires from subjects exposed to, actively infected with, or recovered from COVID-19. The sample metadata nearly always contained a de-identified subject ID, COVID-19 status, age in years and sex. HLA class I and class II types, where available, came from metadata supplied by the sample provider rather than from assay-based typing. The samples were drawn from two sources: the first 160 participants of the ongoing ImmuneRACE study, and 1,200 or so subjects contributed by 6 global collaborators. The repertoires were made available in a free public database intended to serve as a resource for research on the immune response to SARS-CoV-2.

The germline V gene (reference sequence) gives CDR1 as GTSNPN and CDR2 as SVGIG. From cysteine to phenylalanine, the CDR3 is 16 amino acids long. The DNA shown is the 48-base CDR3, in frame from base 1. Cut back by 0 bases and 6 bases, the V and J ends lie 18 bases apart. What the research found in general, with its limitations: How much clinical and demographic metadata was included differed by source and by participant, and the metadata was provided uncurated.

Whole blood was collected in K2EDTA tubes by collaborating institutions according to the institutions' own protocols. Collaborator samples were shipped for TCRbeta analysis as frozen whole blood, isolated PBMCs, or DNA extracted from either sample type. The immunoSEQ Assay, a bias-controlled multiplex PCR, was used to amplify TCRbeta CDR3 regions from genomic DNA. The paper's processing steps were these. Within the assay, amplification of reference gene primers was used to estimate how many nucleated cells each sample contained. To quantify the absolute abundance of each unique TCRbeta CDR3 rearrangement, sequence reads were collapsed and filtered. Productive Simpson clonality was computed per sample as the square root of Simpson's diversity index over productive rearrangements. TCRdb mirrors the immuneACCESS table, restricted to in-frame sequences. Some clones are absent from its copies; in checked studies, under half trace to an unresolved V gene, and the reason for the others is unknown. V and J calls and clone size are as listed in that table; D and trimming were resolved from the DNA. The sample table shows about 230,000 clones, and about 85% are seen once. The ten largest account for approximately 18% of the sample.

The clonotype was recovered from a woman older than 75 with active or convalescent COVID-19. Sequenced material: peripheral blood. This receptor chain uses TRBV30 and TRBJ1-5; the D gene identity is not certain. The DNA sequence is as follows: TGTGCCTGGAGTGTCTCTCTCACCGAGCGGAGTCAGCCCCAGCATTTT. This encodes CAWSVSLTERSQPQHF.